Below, one T cell receptor (beta chain) is given with its context. Its recognized antigen is unknown. The input lacks base qualities; no much larger clone sits a single base away. Separate from the roughly 660-subject first cohort, the validation cohort of 95 to 150 subjects was the group to which the donors belonged. This sample is drawn from a study of cytomegalovirus exposure and HLA in healthy donors (dated by TCRdb to the late 2010s). For the wider study: The 666 repertoires of the first cohort and the roughly 110 validation repertoires were produced on the same platform, according to a later analysis. In addition to the first cohort of around 670 subjects, a separate validation cohort of 120 different subjects was used. To predict cytomegalovirus infection status, the study brought together high-throughput TCR immunosequencing, statistical association of individual TCRs with disease status, and machine learning. The study aimed to test whether signatures of past pathogen exposure could be identified by cataloging public T cell receptors. Study-wide conclusions, independent of this receptor: The authors suggested that the approach could potentially be extended to other disease states and immunological phenotypes. Three of the identified cytomegalovirus-associated TCR beta chains were confirmed in vitro to be specific for cytomegalovirus antigens. Most TCR sequences were observed very rarely across donors, whereas some public TCRs were present in many individuals. In a later analysis, TCRs clustered in the first cohort were found to also tend to co-occur in the roughly 120 validation repertoires, with over 90% of cluster scores above 0. All 130 or so repertoires were used to score co-occurrence in the validation cohort in a later analysis, because that analysis had no HLA typing for the cohort. Cytomegalovirus status was reported to be diagnosed by the classifier with high specificity and sensitivity in both the original and validation cohorts. A total of about 150 TCR beta chains were listed by the study as associated with cytomegalovirus.

The CDR1 and CDR2 encoded by the germline V gene are MNHEY and SVGAGI. V loses 4 bases, J loses 6 bases, and the germline ends lie 22 bases apart. Reading from cysteine to phenylalanine, the CDR3 counts 16 amino acids. The CDR3 DNA has 48 bases and is translated from base 1. The protocol used for the library was the immunoSEQ multiplex PCR assay. Per the authors' processing: A statistical classification framework was built for diagnosing cytomegalovirus status from the catalog of TCR beta chain sequences. In its TCRdb copy, this immuneACCESS table keeps in-frame sequences only and misses some clones. Where compared with another copy, unresolved V genes explain less than half of these, and the others have no known cause. D and trimming come from the DNA, and the V and J calls and clone size come from that table. This sample holds approximately 76,000 clones; approximately 95% were observed only once. The ten largest clones capture around 2.1% of the sample.

The sample consisted of PBMCs. The chain uses TRBV6-5 and TRBJ2-7; the D gene is perhaps TRBD1, on 5 matching bases. This clonotype was obtained from a woman between 18 and 29 years old in good health and CMV-seronegative. The CDR3 reads CASSFASPVLGLEQYF. The DNA reads as follows: TGTGCCAGCAGTTTCGCCTCTCCGGTCTTGGGGCTCGAGCAGTACTTC.